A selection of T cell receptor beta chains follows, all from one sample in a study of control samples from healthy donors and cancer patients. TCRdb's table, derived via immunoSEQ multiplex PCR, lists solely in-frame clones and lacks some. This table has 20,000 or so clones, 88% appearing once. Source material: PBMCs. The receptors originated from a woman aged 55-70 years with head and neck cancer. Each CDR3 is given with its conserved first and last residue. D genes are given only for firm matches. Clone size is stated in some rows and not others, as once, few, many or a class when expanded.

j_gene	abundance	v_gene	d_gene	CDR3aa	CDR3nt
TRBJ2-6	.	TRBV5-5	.	CASTKDSYSSGANVLTF	TGTGCCAGCACCAAAGACAGCTATAGCTCTGGGGCCAACGTCCTGACTTTC
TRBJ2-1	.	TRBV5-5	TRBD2	CASSFRAGGAVNEQFF	TGTGCCAGCAGCTTCAGGGCGGGAGGTGCGGTCAATGAGCAGTTCTTC
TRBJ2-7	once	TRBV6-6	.	CASRSTGASYEQYF	TGTGCCAGCAGATCGACGGGAGCATCCTACGAGCAGTACTTC
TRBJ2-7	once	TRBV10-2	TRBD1	CASTDREYEQYF	TGCGCCAGCACGGACAGGGAGTACGAGCAGTACTTC
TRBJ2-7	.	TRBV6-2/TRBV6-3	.	CASSYSRGSYEQYF	TGTGCCAGCAGTTATTCCCGGGGCTCCTACGAGCAGTACTTC
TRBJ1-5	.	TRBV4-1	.	CASSQNGISNQPQHF	TGCGCCAGCAGCCAAAACGGGATTAGCAATCAGCCCCAGCATTTT
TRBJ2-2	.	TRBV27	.	CASSFQYTGELFF	TGTGCCAGCAGTTTCCAGTACACCGGGGAGCTGTTTTTT
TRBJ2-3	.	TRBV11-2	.	CASSFGMGTDTQYF	TGTGCCAGCAGCTTTGGCATGGGCACAGATACGCAGTATTTT
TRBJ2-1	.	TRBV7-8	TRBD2	CASSSSGRGNEQFF	TGTGCCAGCAGCTCTAGCGGGAGGGGCAATGAGCAGTTCTTC
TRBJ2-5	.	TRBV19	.	CASSIARPGGQETQYF	TGTGCCAGTAGTATAGCCCGGCCAGGCGGTCAAGAGACCCAGTACTTC
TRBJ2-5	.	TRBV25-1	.	CASRREQETQYF	TGTGCCAGCCGACGGGAGCAAGAGACCCAGTACTTC
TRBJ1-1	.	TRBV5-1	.	CASSLDSSNTEAFF	TGCGCCAGCAGCCTGGACAGTTCGAACACTGAAGCTTTCTTT
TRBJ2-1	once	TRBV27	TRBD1	CASSRQGAGNEQFF	TGTGCCAGCAGCCGACAGGGGGCTGGCAATGAGCAGTTCTTC
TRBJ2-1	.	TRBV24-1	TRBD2	CATSVEVAGGSEQFF	TGTGCCACCAGCGTGGAGGTAGCGGGAGGATCTGAGCAGTTCTTC
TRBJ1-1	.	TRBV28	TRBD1	CASSLRTGKMNTEAFF	TGTGCCAGCAGCCTACGGACAGGGAAAATGAACACTGAAGCTTTCTTT
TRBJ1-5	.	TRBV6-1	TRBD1	CASSHYRGSNQPQHF	TGTGCCAGCAGTCATTACAGGGGTAGCAATCAGCCCCAGCATTTT
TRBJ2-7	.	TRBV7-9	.	CASSFANYEQYF	TGTGCCAGCAGCTTCGCCAACTACGAGCAGTACTTC
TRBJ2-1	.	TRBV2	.	CASSEWGTSRDEQFF	TGTGCCAGCAGTGAATGGGGGACTTCCAGGGATGAGCAGTTCTTC
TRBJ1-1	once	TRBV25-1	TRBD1	CASRGQGATWQVNTEAFF	TGTGCCAGCAGAGGACAGGGGGCCACATGGCAGGTGAACACTGAAGCTTTCTTT
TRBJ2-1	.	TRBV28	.	CASTTWQGLGADEQFF	TGTGCCAGCACCACCTGGCAGGGCCTGGGTGCGGATGAGCAGTTCTTC
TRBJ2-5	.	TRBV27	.	CASSFGFARETQYF	TGTGCCAGCAGTTTCGGGTTCGCTCGGGAGACCCAGTACTTC
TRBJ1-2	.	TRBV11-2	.	CASSLDPGGYTF	TGTGCCAGCAGCTTAGATCCGGGTGGCTACACCTTC
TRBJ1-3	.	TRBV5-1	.	CATTPGPGAPWSGNTIYF	TGCGCCACCACTCCGGGACCAGGGGCACCTTGGTCTGGAAACACCATATATTTT
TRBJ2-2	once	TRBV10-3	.	CAISEGNGELFF	TGTGCCATCAGTGAAGGGAACGGGGAGCTGTTTTTT
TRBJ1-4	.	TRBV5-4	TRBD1	CASSIRTGTDEKLFF	TGTGCCAGCAGCATCAGGACAGGGACTGATGAAAAACTGTTTTTT
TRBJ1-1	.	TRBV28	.	CASTFPGENTEAFF	TGTGCCAGCACCTTTCCCGGGGAAAACACTGAAGCTTTCTTT
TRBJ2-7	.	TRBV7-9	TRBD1	CASSTLGQAYEQYF	TGTGCCAGCAGCACCCTGGGACAGGCCTACGAGCAGTACTTC
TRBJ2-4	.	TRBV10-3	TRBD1	CAISVATGGKNIQYF	TGTGCCATCAGTGTTGCGACAGGGGGCAAAAACATTCAGTACTTC
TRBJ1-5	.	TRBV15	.	CATSRDGWSNQPQHF	TGTGCCACCAGCAGAGATGGGTGGAGCAATCAGCCCCAGCATTTT